This TCR beta chain derives from a study of blood T cell repertoires in COVID-19. As for the study in general: Material from acute and convalescent COVID-19 was sourced from the United States, Italy and Spain. PBMCs, B-cell-depleted T cells, or T cells were the source of the cDNA or gDNA that made up the material.

In the original workflow: Nucleated cell counts were estimated from reference gene primer amplification. The table came from immunoSEQ multiplex PCR; TCRdb's copy has only in-frame clones and leaves some out. V and J calls and clone size are given by that table; D and trimming were obtained from the DNA. The table records roughly 100,000 clones, roughly 85% of them present only once. CDR1 and CDR2 (germline): SGHDT, YYEEEE. The V gene lost 4 bases and the J gene lost 1 base, with 11 bases spanning the gap. This CDR3 contains 14 residues. The sequence derives from a man in his forties or fifties in a cohort sampled during active COVID-19. The sample was peripheral blood. The genes are TRBV5-6 and TRBJ1-2; D perhaps matches TRBD1 (5 bases). In DNA form, the CDR3 reads TGTGCCAGCAGCCCACACGGGGGTAACTATGGCTACACCTTC. Translating it yields CASSPHGGNYGYTF.